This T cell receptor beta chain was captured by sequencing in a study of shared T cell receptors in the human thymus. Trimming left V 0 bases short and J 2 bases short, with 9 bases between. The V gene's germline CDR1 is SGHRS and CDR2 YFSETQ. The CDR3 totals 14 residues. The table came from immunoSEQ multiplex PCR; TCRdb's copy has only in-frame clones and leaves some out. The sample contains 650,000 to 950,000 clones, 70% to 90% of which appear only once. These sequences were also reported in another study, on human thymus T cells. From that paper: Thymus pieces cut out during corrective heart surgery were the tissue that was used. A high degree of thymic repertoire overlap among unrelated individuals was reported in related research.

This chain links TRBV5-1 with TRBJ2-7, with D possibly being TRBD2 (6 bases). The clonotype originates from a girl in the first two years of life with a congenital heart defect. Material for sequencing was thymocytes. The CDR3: CASSLVRGTYEQYF. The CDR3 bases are TGCGCCAGCAGCTTGGTTCGGGGGACCTACGAGCAGTACTTC.